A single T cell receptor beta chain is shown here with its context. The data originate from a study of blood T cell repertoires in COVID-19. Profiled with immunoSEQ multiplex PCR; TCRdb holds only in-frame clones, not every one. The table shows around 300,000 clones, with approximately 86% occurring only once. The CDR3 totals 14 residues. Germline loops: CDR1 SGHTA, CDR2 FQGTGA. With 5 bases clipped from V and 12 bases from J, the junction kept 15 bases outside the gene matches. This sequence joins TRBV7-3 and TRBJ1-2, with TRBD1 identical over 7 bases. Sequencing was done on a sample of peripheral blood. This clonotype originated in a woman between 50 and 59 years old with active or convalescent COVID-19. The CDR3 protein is CASSKGPNQGVHTF. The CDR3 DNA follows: TGTGCCAGCAGCAAGGGACCTAATCAGGGGGTCCACACCTTC. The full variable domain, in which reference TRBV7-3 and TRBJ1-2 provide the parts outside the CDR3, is GAGVSQTPSNKVTEKGKYVELRCDPISGHTALYWYRQSLGQGPEFLIYFQGTGAADDSGLPNDRFFAVRPEGSVSTLKIQRTERGDSAVYLCASSKGPNQGVHTFGSGTRLTVV.